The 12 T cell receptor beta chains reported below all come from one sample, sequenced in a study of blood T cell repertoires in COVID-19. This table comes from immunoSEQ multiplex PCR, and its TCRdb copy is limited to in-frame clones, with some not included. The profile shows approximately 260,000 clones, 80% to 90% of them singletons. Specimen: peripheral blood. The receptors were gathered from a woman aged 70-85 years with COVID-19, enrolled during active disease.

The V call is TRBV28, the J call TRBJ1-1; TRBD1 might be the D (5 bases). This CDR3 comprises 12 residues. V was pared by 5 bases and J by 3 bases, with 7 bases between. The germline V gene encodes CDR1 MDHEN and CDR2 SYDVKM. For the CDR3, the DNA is TGTGCCAGCAGTGAAGGGGACACTGAAGCTTTCTTT. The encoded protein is CASSEGDTEAFF.

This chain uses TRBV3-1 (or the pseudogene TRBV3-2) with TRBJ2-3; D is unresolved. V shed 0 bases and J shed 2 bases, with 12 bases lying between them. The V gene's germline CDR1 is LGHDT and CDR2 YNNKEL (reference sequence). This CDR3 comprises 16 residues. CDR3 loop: CASSQDAARNTDTQYF. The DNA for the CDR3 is TGTGCCAGCAGCCAAGATGCGGCACGGAACACAGATACGCAGTATTTT.

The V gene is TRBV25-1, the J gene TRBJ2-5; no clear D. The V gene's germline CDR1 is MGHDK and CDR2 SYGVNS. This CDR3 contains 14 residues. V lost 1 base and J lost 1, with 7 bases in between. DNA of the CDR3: TGTGCCAGCAGTGAATGGCACAGCCAAGAGACCCAGTACTTC. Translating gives CASSEWHSQETQYF.

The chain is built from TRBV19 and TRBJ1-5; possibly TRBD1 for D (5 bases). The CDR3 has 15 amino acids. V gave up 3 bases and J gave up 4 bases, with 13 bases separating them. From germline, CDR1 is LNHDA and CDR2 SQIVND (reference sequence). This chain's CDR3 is CASSIGGNRNQPQHF. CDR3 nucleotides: TGTGCCAGTAGTATCGGGGGGAATAGGAATCAGCCCCAGCATTTT.

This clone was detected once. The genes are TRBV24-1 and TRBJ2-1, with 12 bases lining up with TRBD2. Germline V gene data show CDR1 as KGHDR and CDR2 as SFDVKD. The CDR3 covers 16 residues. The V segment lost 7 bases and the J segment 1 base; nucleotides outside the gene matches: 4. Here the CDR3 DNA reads TGTGCCACCAGCCGGACTAGCGGGGCTTCCTACAATGAGCAGTTCTTC. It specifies CATSRTSGASYNEQFF.

This CDR3 reads CASSPTGTWSGYTF. CDR3 coding DNA: TGTGCCAGCAGTCCCACGGGTACTTGGAGTGGCTACACCTTC. This rearrangement joins TRBV25-1 to TRBJ1-2; no clear D. The germline gives CDR1 MGHDK, CDR2 SYGVNS. The CDR3 is made up of 14 amino acids. V lost 5 bases, J lost 7 bases, and 17 bases lay in between.

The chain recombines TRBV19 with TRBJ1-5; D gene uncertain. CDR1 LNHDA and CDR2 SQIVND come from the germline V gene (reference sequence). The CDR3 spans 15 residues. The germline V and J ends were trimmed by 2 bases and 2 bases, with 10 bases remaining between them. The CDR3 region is CASSIYGSGNQPQHF. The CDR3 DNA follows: TGTGCCAGTAGTATATACGGGAGCGGCAATCAGCCCCAGCATTTT.

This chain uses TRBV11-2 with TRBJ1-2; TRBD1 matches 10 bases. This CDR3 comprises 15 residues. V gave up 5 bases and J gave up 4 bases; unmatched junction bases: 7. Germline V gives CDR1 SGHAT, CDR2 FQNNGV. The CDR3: CASSIAGQGFYGYTF. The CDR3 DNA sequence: TGTGCCAGCAGCATCGCGGGACAGGGGTTCTATGGCTACACCTTC.

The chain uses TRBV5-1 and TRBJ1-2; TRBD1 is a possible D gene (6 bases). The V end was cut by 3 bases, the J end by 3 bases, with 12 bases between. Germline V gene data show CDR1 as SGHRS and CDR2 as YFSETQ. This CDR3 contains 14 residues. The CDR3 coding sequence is TGCGCCAGCAGCTCAGGACAGCTCTACTATGGCTACACCTTC. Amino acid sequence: CASSSGQLYYGYTF.

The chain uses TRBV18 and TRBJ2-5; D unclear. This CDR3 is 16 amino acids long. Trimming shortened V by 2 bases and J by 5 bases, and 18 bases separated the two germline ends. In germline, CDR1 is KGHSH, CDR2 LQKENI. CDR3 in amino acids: CASSPAGGGWLETQYF. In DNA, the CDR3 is TGTGCCAGCTCACCAGCCGGCGGCGGCTGGCTGGAGACCCAGTACTTC.

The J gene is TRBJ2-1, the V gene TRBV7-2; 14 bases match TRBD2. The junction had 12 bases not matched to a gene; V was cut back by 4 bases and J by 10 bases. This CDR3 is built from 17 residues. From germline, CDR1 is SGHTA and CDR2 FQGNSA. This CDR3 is CASSSFSGLAGVREQFF. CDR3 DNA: TGTGCCAGCAGCTCCTTTTCGGGACTAGCGGGAGTTAGGGAGCAGTTCTTC.

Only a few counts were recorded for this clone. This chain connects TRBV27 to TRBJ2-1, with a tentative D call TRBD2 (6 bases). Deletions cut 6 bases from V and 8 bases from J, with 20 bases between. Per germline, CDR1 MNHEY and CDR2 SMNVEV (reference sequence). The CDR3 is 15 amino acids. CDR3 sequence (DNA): TGTGCCAGCAGCCTCTACGGGGGAAGGCACGATGAGCAGTTCTTC. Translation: CASSLYGGRHDEQFF.